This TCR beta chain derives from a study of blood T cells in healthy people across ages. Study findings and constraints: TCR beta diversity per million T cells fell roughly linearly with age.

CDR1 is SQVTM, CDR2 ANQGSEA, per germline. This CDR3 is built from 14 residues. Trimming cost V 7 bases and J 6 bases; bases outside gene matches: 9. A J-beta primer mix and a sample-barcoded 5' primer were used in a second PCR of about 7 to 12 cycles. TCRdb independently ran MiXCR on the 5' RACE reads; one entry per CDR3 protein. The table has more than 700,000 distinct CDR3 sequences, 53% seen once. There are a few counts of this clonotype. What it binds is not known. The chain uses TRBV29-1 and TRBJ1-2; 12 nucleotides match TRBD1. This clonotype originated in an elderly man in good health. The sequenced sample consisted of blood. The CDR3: CSAGTGGAVDGYTF. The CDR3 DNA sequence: TGCAGCGCTGGGACAGGGGGCGCGGTTGATGGCTACACCTTC.